The T cell receptor (beta chain) under discussion was sequenced for a study of PD-L1 blockade in urothelial cancer. In the study overall: After treatment start, blood was analyzed at 3 weeks (second dose) and at 6 weeks. Specimens of blood held a median count of roughly 150,000 T cells.

Germline assignment: CDR1 SQVTM and CDR2 ANQGSEA. The CDR3 is made up of 11 amino acids. V lost 0 bases and J 6 bases, leaving 5 bases between the germline ends. Synthetic TCR analog templates were spiked into all PCRs individually. Clones were read by immunoSEQ multiplex PCR, and TCRdb kept only the in-frame ones, dropping some. The sample contains approximately 39,000 clones, roughly 80% of which appear only once. Time point described: pretreatment peripheral blood. Sampling of each patient yielded between 1 and 8 specimens, collected pretreatment and on-treatment. The sample here was PBMCs, taken around atezolizumab (anti-PD-L1) treatment. V and J are TRBV29-1 and TRBJ1-2; maybe TRBD1 (5 bases). The TCR sequence derives from an elderly man with urothelial cancer. Here the CDR3 DNA reads TGCAGCGTTGAAGACAGGGATGGCTACACCTTC. Its translation is CSVEDRDGYTF.